A selection of T cell receptor beta chains follows, all from one sample in a study of metastatic and nonmetastatic thyroid tumors. TCRdb re-called the PCR reads through MiXCR. The sample shows tens of thousands of clones, around 15% of them seen only once. The sample consisted of blood. The receptors were gathered from a male donor with papillary thyroid cancer or a benign thyroid nodule (not recorded which). Some clones in this sample may be carry-over from other donors' samples. Both conserved end residues are part of each CDR3. A D gene is named only where the DNA matches it firmly. Some rows have no size entry. The others give once, few or many, or a class for an expanded clone.

j_gene	d_gene	abundance	v_gene	CDR3nt	CDR3aa
TRBJ1-6	TRBD1	.	TRBV7-2	TGTGCCATCAGCTTAGGCTGGGGCTCGGGACAGGGGAATTCACCCCTCCACTTT	CAISLGWGSGQGNSPLHF
TRBJ2-5	TRBD2	many	TRBV11-2	TGTGCCAGCAGCACCCAACACATTAGCGGGGGGACGTGGACCCAGTACTTC	CASSTQHISGGTWTQYF
TRBJ2-6	.	.	TRBV27	TGTGCCAGCAGTTTAACTGTGGTAGAAGGGGCCAACGTCCTGACTTTC	CASSLTVVEGANVLTF
TRBJ1-2	.	many	TRBV27	TGTGCCAGCAGTTTATCGGGGCAGGCATCTCTAATTAACTATGGCTACACCTTC	CASSLSGQASLINYGYTF
TRBJ2-3	.	.	TRBV19	TGTGCCAGTAGTATAGGAGGGGAGTTTTTGGGGAACACATATACGCAGTATTTT	CASSIGGEFLGNTYTQYF
TRBJ2-7	.	many	TRBV11-2	TGTGCCAGCAGCGTGGGACCCTACGAGCAGTACTTC	CASSVGPYEQYF
TRBJ1-5	.	many	TRBV6-1	TGTGCCAGCCGTCCTGGCGCCCGGGAGACTAATCAGCCCCAGCATTTT	CASRPGARETNQPQHF
TRBJ1-2	.	many	TRBV6-1	TGTGCCAGCACCGTGGACCGAGCGATGGGCTACACCTTC	CASTVDRAMGYTF
TRBJ2-7	.	many	TRBV7-9	TGTGCCAGCAGTCCCGGGACTGACTACGAGCAGTACTTC	CASSPGTDYEQYF
TRBJ1-2	TRBD1	many	TRBV12-3/TRBV12-4	TGTGCCAGCAGTTTAGGGACAGGGTTTGGCTACACCTTC	CASSLGTGFGYTF
TRBJ1-1	.	many	TRBV24-1	TGTGCCACCATGGCAGGAGGGAAGTTGAACACTGAAGCTTTCTTT	CATMAGGKLNTEAFF
TRBJ2-3	TRBD1	many	TRBV5-1	TGCGCCAGCAGCTTCGGGACAGGGGCGAACACAGATACGCAGTATTTT	CASSFGTGANTDTQYF
TRBJ2-2	.	.	TRBV18	TGTGCCAGCTCACCCCAGGCCGGGGAGCTGTTTTTT	CASSPQAGELFF
TRBJ2-2	.	many	TRBV5-6	TGTGCCAGCAGCTTCCCTGCGAACACCGGGGAGCTGTTTTTT	CASSFPANTGELFF
TRBJ2-1	TRBD1	.	TRBV12-3/TRBV12-4	TGTGCCATCACATTGGGGTCAGGGGGCCTTAATGAGCAGTTCTTC	CAITLGSGGLNEQFF
TRBJ1-1	.	many	TRBV12-3/TRBV12-4	TGTGCCAGCAGTGAGGGACCGGGAACTGAAGCTTTCTTT	CASSEGPGTEAFF
TRBJ2-1	TRBD1	many	TRBV19	TGTGCCAGTAAAGAAGCCGGGACAGTGAGCTCCTACAATGAGCAGTTCTTC	CASKEAGTVSSYNEQFF
TRBJ1-1	.	few	TRBV19	TGTGCCAGTACCAGGGATTTAATTCGAGGAACTGAAGCTTTCTTT	CASTRDLIRGTEAFF
TRBJ2-3	.	.	TRBV4-3	TGCGCCAGCAGCCGGGACACGGGATCCTCAGATACGCAGTATTTT	CASSRDTGSSDTQYF
TRBJ2-3	TRBD2	few	TRBV6-1	TGTGCCAGCAGTGAGGAACTAGCGGGAGGATCAGATACGCAGTATTTT	CASSEELAGGSDTQYF
TRBJ2-3	TRBD2	many	TRBV20-1	TGCAGTGCTAGAGGACCAAGCGGGATGGGCACAGATACGCAGTATTTT	CSARGPSGMGTDTQYF
TRBJ1-1	.	many	TRBV7-9	TGTGCCAGCAGCTTATCCCTTACCCCGGATGAAGCTTTCTTT	CASSLSLTPDEAFF
TRBJ2-1	TRBD2	.	TRBV20-1	TGCAGTGCGAGGGACTATCTCGGGAGGAGTGAGCAGTTCTTC	CSARDYLGRSEQFF
TRBJ1-5	TRBD1	many	TRBV5-1	TGCGCCAGCAGCTTGGAGGGGACAGGGGCCCAGCCCCAGCATTTT	CASSLEGTGAQPQHF
TRBJ2-3	.	many	TRBV25-1	TGTGCCAGCAGTGAGAGGACGGGGGCGCAGTATTTT	CASSERTGAQYF
TRBJ2-1	.	many	TRBV10-3	TGTGCCATCGCTCCCAGGGGGGAGGTTCGCTACAATGAGCAGTTCTTC	CAIAPRGEVRYNEQFF
TRBJ2-3	.	many	TRBV20-1	TGCAGTGCTAGTCGACGGGGGGCCAAGTATTTT	CSASRRGAKYF
TRBJ2-1	.	.	TRBV27	TGTGCCAGCAGTTCCCGCTTAAGCTCCTACAATGAGCAGTTCTTC	CASSSRLSSYNEQFF
TRBJ1-3	.	many	TRBV7-2	TGTGCCAGCAGCTTTAGAAGGGGAAACACCATATATTTT	CASSFRRGNTIYF